These T cell receptor beta chains were read from a single sample in a study of OX40 agonist ivuxolimab in advanced cancers. Sequenced by immunoSEQ multiplex PCR; TCRdb stores in-frame clones only, minus some. The sample holds tens of thousands of clones, just over 85% seen once. The source was CD4+ or CD8+ T cells sorted from blood, collected in a trial of the OX40 agonist ivuxolimab. Receptors originate from an adult with an advanced solid tumor such as melanoma, head and neck, liver or kidney cancer. CDR3s include the opening cysteine and the closing phenylalanine or tryptophan. Each record gives: clone size, D gene, V gene, J gene, CDR3 protein, CDR3 DNA. The D gene is left open where the match is weak. Size is omitted from some rows. Given values are once, few, many or a class for expanded clones.

size: NA
D: NA
V: TRBV6-6
J: TRBJ1-1
CDR3: CASSSSWGNTEAFF
DNA: TGTGCCAGCAGTTCATCCTGGGGGAACACTGAAGCTTTCTTT

size: NA
D: NA
V: TRBV7-2
J: TRBJ1-3
CDR3: CASSLTGSGNTIYF
DNA: TGTGCCAGCAGCTTAACGGGGTCCGGAAACACCATATATTTT

size: NA
D: NA
V: TRBV11-3
J: TRBJ2-7
CDR3: CASSAEGGAASYEQYF
DNA: TGTGCCAGCAGCGCCGAGGGGGGTGCGGCCTCCTACGAGCAGTACTTC

size: NA
D: NA
V: TRBV2
J: TRBJ1-5
CDR3: CASSEEGRLSNQPQHF
DNA: TGTGCCAGCAGTGAGGAGGGACGGCTTAGCAATCAGCCCCAGCATTTT

size: NA
D: NA
V: TRBV6-5
J: TRBJ1-2
CDR3: CASSYSGSRGYGYTF
DNA: TGTGCCAGCAGTTACTCGGGCAGTAGGGGCTATGGCTACACCTTC

size: NA
D: NA
V: TRBV28
J: TRBJ1-1
CDR3: CASSSLQPGLSEAFF
DNA: TGTGCCAGCAGTTCCTTACAACCGGGCTTGTCTGAAGCTTTCTTT

size: NA
D: TRBD1
V: TRBV6-5
J: TRBJ1-2
CDR3: CASTRSGTDFYGYTF
DNA: TGTGCCAGCACCCGCTCCGGGACAGATTTCTATGGCTACACCTTC

size: NA
D: NA
V: TRBV2
J: TRBJ2-7
CDR3: CASSEYGVDEQYF
DNA: TGTGCCAGCAGTGAGTATGGGGTCGACGAGCAGTACTTC

size: NA
D: NA
V: TRBV5-1
J: TRBJ1-1
CDR3: CASSRDDLGNTEAFF
DNA: TGCGCCAGCAGCCGGGACGATTTGGGGAACACTGAAGCTTTCTTT

size: NA
D: NA
V: TRBV11-3
J: TRBJ2-7
CDR3: CASSTVTYEQYF
DNA: TGTGCCAGCAGCACCGTAACCTACGAGCAGTACTTC

size: NA
D: NA
V: TRBV7-9
J: TRBJ1-2
CDR3: CASSLGRGATF
DNA: TGTGCCAGCAGCTTAGGCCGGGGGGCCACCTTC

size: NA
D: NA
V: TRBV9
J: TRBJ1-6
CDR3: CASSPDLSSYNSPLHF
DNA: TGTGCCAGCAGCCCGGACTTGAGCTCCTATAATTCACCCCTCCACTTT

size: NA
D: NA
V: TRBV7-6
J: TRBJ1-4
CDR3: CASSRRAGQGEKLFF
DNA: TGTGCCAGCAGCCGGAGAGCAGGGCAAGGAGAAAAACTGTTTTTT

size: NA
D: TRBD1
V: TRBV10-3
J: TRBJ2-7
CDR3: CAISESPGQVSYEQYF
DNA: TGTGCCATCAGTGAGTCCCCAGGACAGGTCTCCTACGAGCAGTACTTC

size: NA
D: NA
V: TRBV2
J: TRBJ2-6
CDR3: CASRAEGAGANVLTF
DNA: TGTGCCAGCCGAGCCGAGGGGGCTGGGGCCAACGTCCTGACTTTC

size: NA
D: NA
V: TRBV18
J: TRBJ1-1
CDR3: CASSSTVRNTEAFF
DNA: TGTGCCAGCTCTTCGACAGTTCGGAACACTGAAGCTTTCTTT

size: NA
D: NA
V: TRBV2
J: TRBJ2-2
CDR3: CASTRLGPGTLTGELFF
DNA: TGTGCCAGCACCCGTCTTGGTCCCGGAACCCTCACCGGGGAGCTGTTTTTT

size: NA
D: TRBD1
V: TRBV7-9
J: TRBJ1-6
CDR3: CASSRDRANSPLHF
DNA: TGTGCCAGCAGCCGGGACAGGGCTAATTCACCCCTCCACTTT

size: once
D: NA
V: TRBV4-3
J: TRBJ1-2
CDR3: CASSQAGVGGYTF
DNA: TGCGCCAGCAGCCAAGCAGGGGTAGGAGGCTACACCTTC

size: NA
D: NA
V: TRBV21-1
J: TRBJ2-2
CDR3: CASSKGGRLGVANTGELFF
DNA: TGTGCCAGCAGCAAAGGAGGTAGACTAGGAGTGGCGAACACCGGGGAGCTGTTTTTT

size: NA
D: NA
V: TRBV7-9
J: TRBJ2-5
CDR3: CASSFRQDQETQYF
DNA: TGTGCCAGCAGCTTCAGACAGGATCAAGAGACCCAGTACTTC

size: NA
D: NA
V: TRBV2
J: TRBJ2-1
CDR3: CASSEFSSISYNEQFF
DNA: TGTGCCAGCAGTGAATTTAGCTCCATTTCCTACAATGAGCAGTTCTTC

size: NA
D: TRBD1
V: TRBV7-2
J: TRBJ2-1
CDR3: CASSRTGTGDSQFF
DNA: TGTGCCAGCAGCAGAACCGGGACAGGGGACTCGCAGTTCTTC

size: once
D: NA
V: TRBV7-2
J: TRBJ1-3
CDR3: CASSLVGVGGGNTIYF
DNA: TGTGCCAGCAGCTTAGTTGGGGTTGGAGGGGGAAACACCATATATTTT

size: NA
D: TRBD2
V: TRBV28
J: TRBJ2-3
CDR3: CASSSRGGTDTQYF
DNA: TGTGCCAGCAGTTCCCGGGGGGGCACAGATACGCAGTATTTT

size: NA
D: NA
V: TRBV11-2
J: TRBJ2-3
CDR3: CASSSGAGTTDTQYF
DNA: TGTGCCAGCAGCTCGGGGGCGGGGACCACAGATACGCAGTATTTT

size: once
D: NA
V: TRBV28
J: TRBJ1-1
CDR3: CASSLGGLGTEAFF
DNA: TGTGCCAGCAGTTTAGGGGGGTTGGGCACTGAAGCTTTCTTT

size: NA
D: TRBD1
V: TRBV9
J: TRBJ2-1
CDR3: CASSVVPRDRGHNEQFF
DNA: TGTGCCAGCAGCGTAGTTCCCCGGGACAGGGGTCACAATGAGCAGTTCTTC

size: NA
D: NA
V: TRBV5-1
J: TRBJ1-2
CDR3: CASSLTGSQNYGYTF
DNA: TGCGCCAGCAGCTTGACCGGATCCCAGAACTATGGCTACACCTTC